One sample yielded the 14 T cell receptor beta chains listed below, sequenced in a study of human T cells and chemical hapten exposure (dated by TCRdb to the early 2020s). What the time point label conveys for this sample: healthy volunteer bleed at 2 weeks. Total RNA was isolated from unfractionated whole blood collected in Tempus Blood RNA tubes. Library generation was performed with RACE. The run used a NextSeq 500. Starting from the raw public reads, TCRdb applied fastp trimming at Q25, assembled clones with MiXCR and retained in-frame beta chains. All rows with the same CDR3 protein become a single entry with the most common DNA and genes. In all, the sample holds around 130,000 distinct CDR3 sequences, and approximately 9.1% of those were seen once. Roughly 1.6% of the sample rests with the top ten. Sequencing was carried out using whole blood. The receptors stem from a male donor in good health. Some clones in this sample may be carry-over from other donors' samples.

This rearrangement joins TRBV11-2 to TRBJ2-3; 13 bases line up with TRBD2. In germline, CDR1 is SGHAT, CDR2 FQNNGV. The CDR3 has 16 residues. The J segment lost 6 bases and the V segment lost 5 bases, leaving 8 bases of the junction unmatched. The CDR3 is CASSVRTSGSSDTQYF. The CDR3 bases are TGTGCCAGCAGCGTAAGGACTAGCGGGAGTTCGGATACGCAGTATTTT. Together with reference TRBV11-2 and TRBJ2-3, the CDR3 gives the full variable domain: EAGVAQSPRYKIIEKRQSVAFWCNPISGHATLYWYQQILGQGPKLLIQFQNNGVVDDSQLPKDRFSAERLKGVDSTLKIQPAKLEDSAVYLCASSVRTSGSSDTQYFGPGTRLTVL.

Many counts were recorded for this clonotype. V and J are TRBV19 and TRBJ1-2, with D unresolved. This CDR3 has 15 amino acids. Per the germline V gene, CDR1 is LNHDA and CDR2 is SQIVND (reference sequence). V lost 3 bases, J lost 4 bases, and 15 bases lay in between. The CDR3 reads CASSISREGGYGYTF. The CDR3 coding sequence is TGTGCCAGTAGTATTTCTCGAGAAGGAGGCTATGGCTACACCTTC.

In this sample, this clonotype turned up many times. The rearrangement uses TRBV20-1 and TRBJ2-7; TRBD2 matches 8 bases. The CDR3 length is 14 residues. CDR1 is DFQATT and CDR2 is SNEGSKA in the germline V gene (reference sequence). J gave up 3 bases and V 6 bases, and 10 bases lay outside the gene matches. The CDR3 sequence is CSARGERVDYEQYF. The CDR3 region has the DNA TGCAGTGCGCGGGGGGAGCGGGTGGACTACGAGCAGTACTTC.

This clonotype was recorded many times. V gene TRBV20-1 combines with J gene TRBJ2-7; no clear D. There are 14 residues in the CDR3. The germline V gene encodes CDR1 DFQATT and CDR2 SNEGSKA (reference sequence). Trimming left V 0 bases short and J 0 bases short, with 9 bases between. The CDR3 sequence is CSARDRTYSYEQYF. In nucleotides, the CDR3 is TGCAGTGCTAGAGATCGGACGTACTCCTACGAGCAGTACTTC.

There are many counts of this clonotype. The CDR3 sequence is CAGKRLGTGNEQFF. CDR3 sequence (DNA): TGTGCCGGGAAGCGTCTGGGTACGGGGAATGAGCAGTTCTTC. The J gene is TRBJ2-1, the V gene TRBV21-1. TRBV21-1 is an annotated pseudogene. The CDR3 length is 14 residues.

The chain combines TRBV7-2 with TRBJ2-7, with 11 bases lining up with TRBD2. The trim removed 4 bases at V and 2 bases at J, leaving 4 bases unmatched. There are 15 residues in the CDR3. From germline, CDR1 is SGHTA and CDR2 FQGNSA. CDR3 protein: CASSSRLAGTYEQYF. In DNA form, the CDR3 reads TGTGCCAGCAGCTCAAGACTAGCGGGGACCTACGAGCAGTACTTC.

This clonotype has just a few counts. This chain joins TRBV7-8 and TRBJ2-1, with D possibly TRBD2 on 7 matching bases. Germline V lookup: CDR1 SGHVS, CDR2 FQNEAQ. The length of the CDR3 is 14 residues. V was trimmed by 4 bases and J by 9 bases, leaving 16 bases between them. This CDR3 is CASSSGGQWGEQFF. CDR3 DNA: TGTGCCAGCAGCTCCGGGGGGCAATGGGGTGAGCAGTTCTTC.

This rearrangement joins TRBV29-1 to TRBJ2-3, with D perhaps given as TRBD1 or TRBD2 (5 bases each). Germline V gene data show CDR1 as SQVTM and CDR2 as ANQGSEA. The CDR3 spans 12 residues. The V end lost 4 bases, the J end lost 7 bases, and 12 bases lay between the germline ends. This CDR3 reads CSVGGERNTQYF. The CDR3 nucleotides are TGCAGCGTTGGAGGGGAACGGAATACGCAGTATTTT.

This clonotype was seen repeatedly, ten times or more. This chain links TRBV4-1 with TRBJ1-1; TRBD1 might be the D (6 bases). The V and J ends lost 0 bases and 7 bases respectively, with 21 bases between them. The CDR3 extends over 17 amino acids. Germline CDR1 is MGHRA and CDR2 is YSYEKL. Here the CDR3 reads CASSQEGRTGGRGEAFF. The CDR3 bases are TGCGCCAGCAGCCAAGAGGGTCGTACGGGGGGCCGAGGTGAAGCTTTCTTT.

The chain employs TRBV20-1 and TRBJ2-1; weak D call: TRBD2 (6 bases). The germline CDR1 and CDR2 sequences are DFQATT and SNEGSKA (reference sequence). The CDR3 is 15 amino acids. V gave up 2 bases and J gave up 5 bases, with 16 bases separating them. The CDR3 coding sequence is TGCAGTGCTAGATTCCACTCCGGAGGGGACAATGAGCAGTTCTTC. This codes for CSARFHSGGDNEQFF.

This clonotype was picked up many times. This sequence joins TRBV4-2 and TRBJ2-2; D unclear. The V gene lost 4 bases and the J gene lost 1 base, with 10 bases spanning the gap. CDR1 LGHNA and CDR2 YNFKEQ come from the germline V gene. The CDR3 loop spans 15 amino acids. CDR3 coding DNA: TGTGCCAGCAGCCCTTCTGACGGGAACACCGGGGAGCTGTTTTTT. Amino acid sequence: CASSPSDGNTGELFF.

V is TRBV20-1 and J is TRBJ2-1; D unresolved. The V gene's germline CDR1 is DFQATT and CDR2 SNEGSKA (reference sequence). Trimming shortened V by 0 bases and J by 9 bases, and 9 bases separated the two germline ends. The CDR3 loop spans 12 amino acids. The CDR3 spells CSARDSLSEQFF. CDR3 nucleotide sequence: TGCAGTGCTAGAGACAGTCTCAGTGAGCAGTTCTTC.

Only a few counts were recorded for this clonotype. V usage is TRBV10-3 and J usage is TRBJ2-1, with TRBD1 identical over 7 bases. The CDR3 contains 12 residues. Germline trimming cut 8 bases from V and 5 bases from J; bases unmatched to any gene: 3. CDR1 is ENHRY and CDR2 is SYGVKD in the germline V gene. CDR3 bases: TGTGCCATCGGACAGGTTAACAATGAGCAGTTCTTC. Its translation is CAIGQVNNEQFF.

In its sample, this clonotype was seen a few times. J is TRBJ1-5 and V is TRBV6-2 or TRBV6-3, with D possibly matching TRBD1 (6 bases). V lost 2 bases, J lost 3 bases, and 11 bases lay in between. CDR1 is MNHEY, CDR2 SVGEGT, per germline. This CDR3 has 15 amino acids. This CDR3 reads CASSYEQGLNQPQHF. The DNA of the CDR3 is TGTGCCAGCAGTTACGAACAGGGCCTCAATCAGCCCCAGCATTTT.